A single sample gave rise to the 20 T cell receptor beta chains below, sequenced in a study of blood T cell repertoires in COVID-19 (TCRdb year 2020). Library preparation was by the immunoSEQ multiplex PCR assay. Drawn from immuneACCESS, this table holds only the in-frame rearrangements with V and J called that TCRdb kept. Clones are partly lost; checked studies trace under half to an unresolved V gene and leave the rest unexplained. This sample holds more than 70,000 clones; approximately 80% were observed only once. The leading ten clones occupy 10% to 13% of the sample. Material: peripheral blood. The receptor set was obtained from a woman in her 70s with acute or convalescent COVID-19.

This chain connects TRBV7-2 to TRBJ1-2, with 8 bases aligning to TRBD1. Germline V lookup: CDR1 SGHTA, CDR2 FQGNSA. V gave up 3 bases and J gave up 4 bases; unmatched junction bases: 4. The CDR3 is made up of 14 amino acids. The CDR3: CASSLTGTGYGYTF. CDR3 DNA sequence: TGTGCCAGCAGCTTGACAGGGACAGGCTATGGCTACACCTTC.

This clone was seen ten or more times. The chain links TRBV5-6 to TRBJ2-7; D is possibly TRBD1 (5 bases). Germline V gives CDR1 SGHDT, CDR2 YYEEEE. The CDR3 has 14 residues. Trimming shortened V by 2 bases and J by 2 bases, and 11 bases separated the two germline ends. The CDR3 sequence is CASSFLRATYEQYF. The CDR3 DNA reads TGTGCCAGCAGCTTTCTCAGGGCGACCTACGAGCAGTACTTC. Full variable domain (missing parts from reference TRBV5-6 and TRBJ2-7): DAGVTQSPTHLIKTRGQQVTLRCSPKSGHDTVSWYQQALGQGPQFIFQYYEEEERQRGNFPDRFSGHQFPNYSSELNVNALLLGDSALYLCASSFLRATYEQYFGPGTRLTVT.

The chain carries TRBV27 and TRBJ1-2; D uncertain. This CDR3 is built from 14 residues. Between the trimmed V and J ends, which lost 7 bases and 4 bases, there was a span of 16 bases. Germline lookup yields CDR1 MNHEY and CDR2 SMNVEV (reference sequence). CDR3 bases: TGTGCCAGCACCCCCAGCAGCGCCGGCTATGGCTACACCTTC. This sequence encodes CASTPSSAGYGYTF.

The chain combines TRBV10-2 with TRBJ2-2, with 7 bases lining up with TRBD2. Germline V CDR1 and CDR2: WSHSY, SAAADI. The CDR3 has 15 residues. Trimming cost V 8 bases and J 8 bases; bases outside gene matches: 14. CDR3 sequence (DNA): TGCGCCAGCGGCCAGCGGGGCCGGCTCTCGGGGGAGCTGTTTTTT. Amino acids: CASGQRGRLSGELFF.

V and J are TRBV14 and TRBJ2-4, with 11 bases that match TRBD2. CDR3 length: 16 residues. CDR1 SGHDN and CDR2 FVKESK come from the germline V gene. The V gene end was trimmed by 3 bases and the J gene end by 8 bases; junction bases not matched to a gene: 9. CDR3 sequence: CASSHQGLAGGHIQYF. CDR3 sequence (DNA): TGTGCCAGCAGCCATCAAGGCCTAGCGGGAGGTCACATTCAGTACTTC.

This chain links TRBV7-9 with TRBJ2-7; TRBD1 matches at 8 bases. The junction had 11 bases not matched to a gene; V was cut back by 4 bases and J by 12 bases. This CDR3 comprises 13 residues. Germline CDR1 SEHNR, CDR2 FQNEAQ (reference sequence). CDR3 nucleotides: TGTGCCAGCAGCTCCCCCTCAGACAGGGGTCGGTACTTC. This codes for CASSSPSDRGRYF.

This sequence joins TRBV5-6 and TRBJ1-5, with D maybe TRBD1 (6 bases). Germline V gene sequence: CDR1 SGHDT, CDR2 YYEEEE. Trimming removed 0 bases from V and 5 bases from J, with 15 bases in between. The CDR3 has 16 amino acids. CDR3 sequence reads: CASSLAVGGWDQPQHF. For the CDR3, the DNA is TGTGCCAGCAGCTTGGCCGTAGGGGGATGGGATCAGCCCCAGCATTTT.

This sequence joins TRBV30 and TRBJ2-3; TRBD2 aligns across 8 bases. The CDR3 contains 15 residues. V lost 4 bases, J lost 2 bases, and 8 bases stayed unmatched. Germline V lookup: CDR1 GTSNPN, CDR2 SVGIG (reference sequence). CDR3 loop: CAWTWGAGDTDTQYF. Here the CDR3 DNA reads TGTGCCTGGACCTGGGGAGCGGGAGACACAGATACGCAGTATTTT.

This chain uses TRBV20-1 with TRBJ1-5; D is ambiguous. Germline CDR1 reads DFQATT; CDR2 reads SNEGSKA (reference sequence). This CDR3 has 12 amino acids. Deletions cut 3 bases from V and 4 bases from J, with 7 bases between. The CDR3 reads CSASNSNQPQHF. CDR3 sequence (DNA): TGCAGTGCTAGTAACAGTAATCAGCCCCAGCATTTT.

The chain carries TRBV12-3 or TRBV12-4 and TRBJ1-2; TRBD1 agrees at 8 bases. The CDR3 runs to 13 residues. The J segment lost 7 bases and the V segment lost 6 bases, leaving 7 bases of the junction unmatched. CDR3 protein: CASRAGQGRGYTF. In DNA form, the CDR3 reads TGTGCCAGCAGGGCCGGACAGGGTCGTGGCTACACCTTC.

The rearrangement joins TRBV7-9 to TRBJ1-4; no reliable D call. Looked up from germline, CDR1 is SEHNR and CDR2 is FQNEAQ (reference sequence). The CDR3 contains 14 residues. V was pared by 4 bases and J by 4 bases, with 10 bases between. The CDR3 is CASSSGSHNEKLFF. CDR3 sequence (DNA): TGTGCCAGCAGCTCGGGTAGTCATAATGAAAAACTGTTTTTT. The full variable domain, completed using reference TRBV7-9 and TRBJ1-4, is DTGVSQNPRHKITKRGQNVTFRCDPISEHNRLYWYRQTLGQGPEFLTYFQNEAQLEKSRLLSDRFSAERPKGSFSTLEIQRTEQGDSAMYLCASSSGSHNEKLFFGSGTQLSVL.

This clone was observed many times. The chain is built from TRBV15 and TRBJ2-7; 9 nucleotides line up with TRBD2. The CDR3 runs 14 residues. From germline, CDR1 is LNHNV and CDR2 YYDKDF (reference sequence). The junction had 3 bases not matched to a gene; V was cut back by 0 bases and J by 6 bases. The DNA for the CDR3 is TGTGCCACCAGCAGAGATCTAGCGGGGACCGAGCAGTACTTC. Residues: CATSRDLAGTEQYF.

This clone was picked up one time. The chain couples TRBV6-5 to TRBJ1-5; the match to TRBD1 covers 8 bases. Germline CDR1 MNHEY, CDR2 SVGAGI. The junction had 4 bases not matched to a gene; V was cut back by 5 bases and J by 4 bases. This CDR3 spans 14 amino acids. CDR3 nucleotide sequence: TGTGCCAGCAGTAGGGACAGGTCAAATCAGCCCCAGCATTTT. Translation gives CASSRDRSNQPQHF.

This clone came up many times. The CDR3 DNA is TGCGCCAGCAGCCCAGCCGGGACAGGGAGGAATAACTATGGCTACACCTTC. Residues: CASSPAGTGRNNYGYTF. The chain carries TRBV4-1 and TRBJ1-2, with TRBD1 identical over 9 bases. The CDR3 sequence is 17 residues long. The V segment lost 4 bases and the J segment 1 base; nucleotides outside the gene matches: 10. The germline V gene encodes CDR1 MGHRA and CDR2 YSYEKL.

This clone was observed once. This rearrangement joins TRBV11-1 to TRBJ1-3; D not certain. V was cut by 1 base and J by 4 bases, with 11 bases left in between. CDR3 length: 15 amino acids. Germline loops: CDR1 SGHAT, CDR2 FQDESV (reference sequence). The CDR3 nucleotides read TGTGCCAGCAGCTTAGACTGGGCCGGCGGAAACACCATATATTTT. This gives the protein CASSLDWAGGNTIYF.

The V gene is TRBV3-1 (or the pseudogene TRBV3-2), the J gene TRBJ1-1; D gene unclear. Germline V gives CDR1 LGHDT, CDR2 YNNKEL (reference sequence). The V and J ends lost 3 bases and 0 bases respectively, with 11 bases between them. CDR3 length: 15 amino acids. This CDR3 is CASSQGQQMNTEAFF. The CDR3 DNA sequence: TGTGCCAGCAGCCAGGGTCAACAGATGAACACTGAAGCTTTCTTT.

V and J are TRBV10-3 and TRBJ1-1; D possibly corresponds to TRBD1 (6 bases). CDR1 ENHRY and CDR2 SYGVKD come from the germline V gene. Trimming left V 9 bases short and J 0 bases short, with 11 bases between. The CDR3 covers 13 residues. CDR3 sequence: CAIRQDLNTEAFF. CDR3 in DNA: TGTGCCATAAGACAGGACCTGAACACTGAAGCTTTCTTT.

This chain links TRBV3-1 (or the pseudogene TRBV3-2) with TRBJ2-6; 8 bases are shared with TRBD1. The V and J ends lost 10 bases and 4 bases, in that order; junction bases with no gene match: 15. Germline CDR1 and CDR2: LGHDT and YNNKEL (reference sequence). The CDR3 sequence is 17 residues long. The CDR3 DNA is TGTGCCACTCAAAAGAGGCAGGGGGCGTGGGGGGCCAACGTCCTGACTTTC. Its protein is CATQKRQGAWGANVLTF.

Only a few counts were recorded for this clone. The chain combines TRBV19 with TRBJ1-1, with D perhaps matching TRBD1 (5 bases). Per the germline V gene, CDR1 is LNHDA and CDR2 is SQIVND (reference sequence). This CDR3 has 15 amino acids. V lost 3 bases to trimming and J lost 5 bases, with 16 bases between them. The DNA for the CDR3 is TGTGCCAGTAGTATGTCCAGGGTTGTATTGACTGAAGCTTTCTTT. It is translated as CASSMSRVVLTEAFF.

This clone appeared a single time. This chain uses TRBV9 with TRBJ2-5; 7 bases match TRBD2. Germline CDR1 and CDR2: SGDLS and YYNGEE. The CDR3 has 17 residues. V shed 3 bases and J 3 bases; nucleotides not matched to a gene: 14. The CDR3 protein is CASSEATGGAGKETQYF. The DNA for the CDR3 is TGTGCCAGCAGCGAGGCCACCGGGGGAGCGGGGAAAGAGACCCAGTACTTC. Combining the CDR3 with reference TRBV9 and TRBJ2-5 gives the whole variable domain DSGVTQTPKHLITATGQRVTLRCSPRSGDLSVYWYQQSLDQGLQFLIQYYNGEERAKGNILERFSAQQFPDLHSELNLSSLELGDSALYFCASSEATGGAGKETQYFGPGTRLLVL.